These 4 T cell receptor beta chains came from one sample sequenced in a study of beta chain features in type 1 diabetes. All of the isolated RNA was reverse transcribed, so expressed TCRB transcripts were sequenced. This table comes from immunoSEQ multiplex PCR, and its TCRdb copy is limited to in-frame clones, with some not included. This sample has around 260,000 clones, with approximately 24% found just once. General study findings and limits: Moderately but significantly shorter TCRB CDR3s were found in Type 1 diabetes patients in all four CD4+ subsets.

No antigens are known for them. The specimen sequenced was naive CD4+ T cells from blood. All receptors derive from a woman aged 30 to 39 with type 1 diabetes.

The genes are TRBV5-4 and TRBJ2-7; TRBD1 aligns across 7 bases. This CDR3 is 13 amino acids long. Per germline, CDR1 SGHNT and CDR2 YYREEE (reference sequence). The junction had 5 bases not matched to a gene; V was cut back by 5 bases and J by 3 bases. The CDR3 DNA reads TGTGCCAGCAGTTCAGGGGGAATCTACGAGCAGTACTTC. This translates into CASSSGGIYEQYF.

The gene calls are TRBV29-1 and TRBJ1-1; D ambiguous. The ends were cut back, 6 bases at V and 10 bases at J, with 18 bases in the middle. CDR1 is SQVTM and CDR2 is ANQGSEA in the germline V gene. The CDR3 spans 12 residues. The CDR3 DNA reads TGCAGCGTCTATAGGACGGACTCGACAGCTTTCTTT. Translating it yields CSVYRTDSTAFF.

A few counts support this clone. For the CDR3, the DNA is TGTGCCAGCAGCGCGGACAGGGGGTACACTGAAGCTTTCTTT. Translation: CASSADRGYTEAFF. The chain carries TRBV7-2 and TRBJ1-1; 10 bases fit TRBD1. Germline values: CDR1 SGHTA, CDR2 FQGNSA. Trimming removed 5 bases from V and 3 bases from J; junction bases left unmatched: 3. This CDR3 is built from 14 residues.

The chain uses TRBV18 and TRBJ1-1; 8 positions match TRBD1. CDR1 is KGHSH, CDR2 LQKENI, per germline. The length of the CDR3 is 15 residues. The ends lost 4 bases at V and 1 base at J; junction bases unmatched: 5. CDR3 amino acids: CASSLLTGENTEAFF. In DNA, the CDR3 is TGTGCCAGCTCACTTCTGACAGGGGAGAACACTGAAGCTTTCTTT.